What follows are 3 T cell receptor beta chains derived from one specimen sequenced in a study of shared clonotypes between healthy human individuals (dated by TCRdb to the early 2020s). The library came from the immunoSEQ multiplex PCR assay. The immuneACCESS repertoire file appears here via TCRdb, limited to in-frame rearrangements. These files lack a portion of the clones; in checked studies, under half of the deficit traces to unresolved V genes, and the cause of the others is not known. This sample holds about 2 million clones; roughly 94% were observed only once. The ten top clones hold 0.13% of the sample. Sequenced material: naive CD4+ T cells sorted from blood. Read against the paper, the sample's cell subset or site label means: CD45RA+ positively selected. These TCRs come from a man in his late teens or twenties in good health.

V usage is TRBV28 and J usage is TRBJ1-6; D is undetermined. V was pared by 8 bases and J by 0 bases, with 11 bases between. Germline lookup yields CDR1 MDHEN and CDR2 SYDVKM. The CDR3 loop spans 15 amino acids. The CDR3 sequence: CASLGGSSYNSPLHF. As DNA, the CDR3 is TGTGCCAGCCTCGGTGGGAGCTCCTATAATTCACCCCTCCACTTT.

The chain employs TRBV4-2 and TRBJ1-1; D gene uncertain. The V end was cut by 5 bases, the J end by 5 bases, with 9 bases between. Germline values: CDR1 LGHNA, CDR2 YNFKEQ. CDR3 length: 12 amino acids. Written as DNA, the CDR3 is TGTGCCAGCAGCTTACGAGCGACTGAAGCTTTCTTT. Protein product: CASSLRATEAFF.

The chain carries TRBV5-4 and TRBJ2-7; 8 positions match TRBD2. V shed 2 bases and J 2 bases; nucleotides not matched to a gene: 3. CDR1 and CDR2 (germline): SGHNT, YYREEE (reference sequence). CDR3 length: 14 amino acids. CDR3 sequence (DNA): TGTGCCAGCAGCTTTGGCGGGGGGACCTACGAGCAGTACTTC. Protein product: CASSFGGGTYEQYF.